This entry describes one TCR beta chain. The antigen is not known. Template switching by 5'RACE produced TCR cDNA, adding a universal primer site and UMIs. TCRdb analysed the 5' RACE reads with MiXCR anew, one entry per CDR3 protein. This repertoire shows under 550,000 distinct CDR3 sequences, just over 20% found once; its top ten account for roughly a sixth. The sample comes from a study of T cells after yellow fever vaccination. General study points: Among all clonotypes, a small share was observed in both CD4 and CD8 compartments. Abundant contaminating clonotypes from the bulk population could appear in FACS-sorted repertoires. Post-booster samples contained most primary-vaccination clones (about 96% CD4, approximately 88% CD8).

The material was PBMCs, obtained roughly 20 days after the first yellow fever vaccination. The sequence came from a man between 18 and 35 years old who received the YFV17D yellow fever vaccine.

The CDR3 reads CASSYRGGITYNEQFF. As DNA, the CDR3 is TGTGCCAGCAGTTACCGGGGGGGCATCACCTACAATGAGCAGTTCTTC. The chain recombines TRBV7-2 with TRBJ2-1, with 8 bases lining up with TRBD2. V lost 6 bases to trimming and J lost 2 bases; unmatched junction nucleotides: 9. The CDR3 has 16 residues. The germline CDR1 and CDR2 sequences are SGHTA and FQGNSA.